These 30 T cell receptor beta chains share one sample of origin, sequenced in a study of regulatory T cells in long-lasting Graves disease. Time point given: newly diagnosed GD, antithyroid drugs for less than 3 months. The TCR library used RNA extracted from PBMCs. Both iRepertoire HTBI primers and Arm-PCR of CDR3 regions were used to build the TCR beta libraries. TCRdb passed the multiplex PCR reads through MiXCR, listing each CDR3 protein once. The data hold around 250,000 distinct CDR3 sequences, with around 20% observed a single time. Sequences were derived from peripheral blood mononuclear cells (PBMCs), sampled at new diagnosis, from a patient treated with antithyroid drugs. Receptor source: a female donor with Graves disease.

This clonotype appeared many times. This chain joins TRBV20-1 and TRBJ1-1; D uncertain. Germline lookup yields CDR1 DFQATT and CDR2 SNEGSKA (reference sequence). The ends were cut back, 6 bases at V and 1 base at J, with 9 bases in the middle. The CDR3 totals 12 residues. In nucleotides, the CDR3 is TGCAGTGCCCAGAGACAGAACACTGAAGCTTTCTTT. Translated, it gives CSAQRQNTEAFF.

This clonotype has just a few counts. The rearrangement uses TRBV25-1 and TRBJ1-1; TRBD1 is a possible D gene (6 bases). Trimming took 6 bases from V and 5 from J, leaving 13 bases between them. CDR3 size: 13 residues. Germline CDR1 is MGHDK and CDR2 is SYGVNS. CDR3 DNA: TGTGCCAGCAGGGTGGGGGCGTCGACTGAAGCTTTCTTT. Protein: CASRVGASTEAFF.

This clonotype has more than one count but fewer than ten. A junction boundary mismatches the germline segment, possibly from a read error. The chain couples TRBV10-1 to TRBJ2-5; possibly TRBD1 for D (6 bases). In germline, CDR1 is WNHNN, CDR2 SYGVQD (reference sequence). CDR3 length equals 13 residues. Written as DNA, the CDR3 is TGCGCCAGCAGTGAGTCTGCAGGGGAGACCCGGTACTTC. Translating gives CASSESAGETRYF.

V gene TRBV6-2 or TRBV6-3 combines with J gene TRBJ1-1, with TRBD1 as a possible D gene (5 bases). The CDR3 length is 14 residues. Germline V gene data show CDR1 as MNHEY and CDR2 as SVGEGT. V was shortened by 6 bases and J by 3 bases, with 14 bases between the two germline ends. DNA for the CDR3: TGTGCCAGCAGACGGGACGTGCGGGACACTGAAGCTTTCTTT. It translates to CASRRDVRDTEAFF.

This clonotype was found many times. The chain combines TRBV7-9 with TRBJ1-1, with D perhaps matching TRBD1 (6 bases). This CDR3 contains 14 residues. The germline gives CDR1 SEHNR, CDR2 FQNEAQ (reference sequence). V lost 5 bases, J lost 4 bases, and 14 bases lay in between. CDR3 in amino acids: CASSPGASGTEAFF. The DNA of the CDR3 is TGTGCCAGCAGCCCAGGGGCCTCGGGCACTGAAGCTTTCTTT.

This clonotype was seen ten or more times. This rearrangement joins TRBV18 to TRBJ2-2; possibly TRBD1 for D (6 bases). V was trimmed by 6 bases and J by 1 base, leaving 15 bases between them. CDR3 length equals 16 residues. Germline CDR1 and CDR2: KGHSH and LQKENI. CDR3 sequence reads: CASSSYRAVNTGELFF. In nucleotides, the CDR3 is TGTGCCAGCTCGTCGTACAGGGCGGTGAACACCGGGGAGCTGTTTTTT.

The table lists this clonotype with a few counts. The J gene is TRBJ2-3, the V gene TRBV4-2, with D perhaps matching TRBD2 (5 bases). The CDR3 spans 15 residues. In germline, CDR1 is LGHNA, CDR2 YNFKEQ. The V end was cut by 4 bases, the J end by 6 bases, with 17 bases between. The CDR3 loop reads CASSLRKEAHDTQYF. The CDR3 DNA reads TGTGCCAGCAGCCTTCGGAAGGAGGCCCACGATACGCAGTATTTT.

The table lists this clonotype with many counts. The chain has TRBV11-3 and TRBJ1-2; no definite D call. Germline V gene data show CDR1 as SGHNT and CDR2 as YENEEA. Trimming shortened V by 1 base and J by 6 bases, and 9 bases separated the two germline ends. This CDR3 has 13 amino acids. The CDR3 nucleotides read TGTGCCAGCAGCTTAGGACGGGTCAATGGCTACACCTTC. It specifies CASSLGRVNGYTF.

This clonotype was picked up many times. This chain links TRBV6-1 with TRBJ1-1; the D gene is possibly TRBD1 (5 bases). V lost 8 bases, J lost 1 base, and 17 bases lay in between. This CDR3 has 15 residues. CDR1 and CDR2 (germline): MNHNS, SASEGT. As DNA, the CDR3 is TGTGCCAGCCGGGACGGTACCCGAGGGAACACTGAAGCTTTCTTT. This encodes CASRDGTRGNTEAFF.

This clonotype was recorded many times. The genes are TRBV6-1 and TRBJ1-1; D is possibly TRBD1 (5 bases). Per germline, CDR1 MNHNS and CDR2 SASEGT. V was cut by 4 bases and J by 7 bases, with 10 bases left in between. The CDR3 spans 12 residues. The CDR3 reads CASSAGHIEAFF. The CDR3 region has the DNA TGTGCCAGCAGTGCCGGACACATTGAAGCTTTCTTT.

This clonotype was seen repeatedly, ten times or more. This rearrangement joins TRBV24-1 to TRBJ2-3; 9 positions agree with TRBD1. V shed 4 bases, J shed 0 bases, and the junction held 4 bases outside the gene matches. This CDR3 is 16 amino acids long. Germline CDR1 KGHDR, CDR2 SFDVKD. In DNA, the CDR3 is TGTGCCACCAGTGACATACAGGGGGCGAGCACAGATACGCAGTATTTT. Residues: CATSDIQGASTDTQYF.

Many counts were recorded for this clonotype. The chain uses TRBV2 and TRBJ2-3; D gene ambiguous. V was clipped by 3 bases and J by 4 bases, with 11 bases between them. The CDR3 covers 14 residues. CDR1 is SNHLY, CDR2 FYNNEI, per germline. CDR3 bases: TGTGCCAGCAGTGATGAAGCAGACCCAGATACGCAGTATTTT. Protein sequence: CASSDEADPDTQYF.

This clonotype showed up many times. The chain has TRBV30 and TRBJ2-5; D gene unclear. The CDR3 extends over 13 amino acids. Germline CDR1 and CDR2: GTSNPN and SVGIG (reference sequence). V was clipped by 0 bases and J by 2 bases, with 7 bases between them. The CDR3 loop reads CAWSVGSQETQYF. Written as DNA, the CDR3 is TGTGCCTGGAGTGTAGGTAGTCAAGAGACCCAGTACTTC.

This clonotype appeared many times. The CDR3 DNA reads as TGTGCCAACGCGCAAGAGACCCAGTACTTC. Amino acid sequence: CANAQETQYF. The genes are TRBV2 and TRBJ2-5; no clear D. This CDR3 comprises 10 residues. Germline values: CDR1 SNHLY, CDR2 FYNNEI. V lost 10 bases to trimming and J lost 2 bases, with 5 bases between them.

This clonotype was seen a handful of times. V is TRBV30 and J is TRBJ2-7; no reliable D call. The CDR3 is made up of 13 amino acids. With 3 bases removed from V and 0 bases from J, the gap between germline ends came to 9 bases. Per germline, CDR1 GTSNPN and CDR2 SVGIG (reference sequence). CDR3 sequence reads: CAWSPDDSYEQYF. CDR3 sequence (DNA): TGTGCCTGGAGCCCGGACGACTCCTACGAGCAGTACTTC.

This clonotype has at least ten counts. CDR3 sequence: CAISEDGVDYGYTF. The CDR3 region has the DNA TGTGCCATCAGTGAAGACGGGGTGGACTATGGCTACACCTTC. The chain has TRBV10-3 and TRBJ1-2, with D unresolved. Looked up from germline, CDR1 is ENHRY and CDR2 is SYGVKD. The CDR3 runs to 14 residues. With 3 bases removed from V and 3 bases from J, the gap between germline ends came to 11 bases.

This clonotype was detected many times. This chain links TRBV4-1 with TRBJ2-5; 8 bases are shared with TRBD1. The CDR3 has 15 residues. From germline, CDR1 is MGHRA and CDR2 YSYEKL. The V segment lost 2 bases and the J segment 1 base; nucleotides outside the gene matches: 3. This chain's CDR3 is CASSQPGTGQETQYF. In DNA form, the CDR3 reads TGCGCCAGCAGCCAACCCGGGACAGGCCAAGAGACCCAGTACTTC.

This rearrangement joins TRBV2 to TRBJ2-7; 7 bases map to TRBD2. Looked up from germline, CDR1 is SNHLY and CDR2 is FYNNEI. The CDR3 runs 14 residues. J lost 2 bases, V lost 5 bases, and 6 bases had no gene match. The CDR3 region has the DNA TGTGCCAGCAGTCACCGGGACTATCCCTACGAGCAGTACTTC. Translated, it gives CASSHRDYPYEQYF.

In its sample, this clonotype was seen many times. The rearrangement joins TRBV2 to TRBJ2-7; D unresolved. This CDR3 contains 13 residues. Trimming cost V 5 bases and J 5 bases, with 13 bases left between them. Germline values: CDR1 SNHLY, CDR2 FYNNEI. The CDR3 coding sequence is TGTGCCAGCAGTACACCACCCCGGGACGAGCAGTACTTC. Protein product: CASSTPPRDEQYF.

This clonotype was seen at least ten times. This chain connects TRBV12-3 or TRBV12-4 to TRBJ1-1; 8 nucleotides align to TRBD1. Trimming took 6 bases from V and 5 from J; bases not matched to a gene: 11. The CDR3 covers 15 residues. The CDR3 nucleotides read TGTGCCAGCAGCCGAATTACAGGGGGACCAACTGAAGCTTTCTTT. Residues: CASSRITGGPTEAFF.

This clonotype was seen more than once but under ten times. A clone one base away is much larger, so this may be a read error. The chain uses TRBV12-3 or TRBV12-4 and TRBJ1-1; a weak D match, TRBD1 (5 bases). The CDR3 is made up of 13 amino acids. Trimming stripped 7 bases from V and 4 bases from J, with 13 bases between. Written as DNA, the CDR3 is TGTGCCAGCACCAGACAGCAGAGCACTGAAGCTTTCTTT. It encodes CASTRQQSTEAFF.

This clonotype was seen a few times. The rearrangement uses TRBV19 and TRBJ1-1, with D possibly TRBD1 on 6 matching bases. Germline assignment: CDR1 LNHDA and CDR2 SQIVND (reference sequence). CDR3 length equals 14 residues. Trimming cost V 3 bases and J 7 bases, with 15 bases left between them. The CDR3 coding sequence is TGTGCCAGTAGTATTAGGGGACATTTCCTTGAAGCTTTCTTT. This sequence encodes CASSIRGHFLEAFF.

The table lists this clonotype with many counts. The rearrangement uses TRBV12-3 or TRBV12-4 and TRBJ1-1, with 9 bases matching TRBD1. This CDR3 is built from 14 residues. V was clipped by 2 bases and J by 5 bases; unmatched bases: 3. Written as DNA, the CDR3 is TGTGCCAGCAGTTTAACAGGGGGCAAAACTGAAGCTTTCTTT. Amino acid sequence: CASSLTGGKTEAFF.

The V gene is TRBV19, the J gene TRBJ2-1, with D hard to call. The CDR3 length is 12 residues. CDR1 LNHDA and CDR2 SQIVND come from the germline V gene (reference sequence). V was cut by 3 bases and J by 6 bases, with 6 bases left in between. The CDR3 nucleotides are TGTGCCAGTAGTATCACTCCCAATGAGCAGTTCTTC. Its protein product is CASSITPNEQFF.

This clonotype was recorded a few times. The V and J genes are TRBV19 and TRBJ2-5, with D tentatively TRBD1 or TRBD2 (5 bases each). This CDR3 region has 12 residues. V shed 9 bases and J shed 8 bases, with 16 bases lying between them. Per germline, CDR1 LNHDA and CDR2 SQIVND (reference sequence). CDR3 in amino acids: CASRDPVETQYF. The CDR3 nucleotides are TGTGCCAGCCGGGACCCTGTAGAAACCCAGTACTTC.

This clonotype was recorded a few times. The chain couples TRBV20-1 to TRBJ2-5; D call uncertain. The CDR3 totals 15 residues. Germline CDR1 reads DFQATT; CDR2 reads SNEGSKA (reference sequence). Trimming removed 2 bases at V and 4 bases at J, with 17 bases between. The CDR3 coding sequence is TGCAGTGCTAGAATCGTCGGCGACGGTAGAGAGACCCAGTACTTC. Its protein is CSARIVGDGRETQYF.

As regards this clonotype: Germline and junction disagree at one end, which may indicate a read error. The gene calls are TRBV11-3 and TRBJ2-1, with 9 bases fitting TRBD2. The CDR3 runs 16 residues. Germline V gene sequence: CDR1 SGHNT, CDR2 YENEEA. CDR3 sequence reads: CASRFTAGGSYNEQSF. CDR3 coding DNA: TGTGCCAGCAGGTTCACAGCGGGAGGCTCCTACAATGAGCAGTCCTTC.

This clonotype was counted ten times or more. J is TRBJ1-1 and V is TRBV29-1; 8 nucleotides align to TRBD1. This CDR3 has 15 amino acids. Germline loops: CDR1 SQVTM, CDR2 ANQGSEA. J lost 5 bases, V lost 5 bases, and 13 bases had no gene match. In nucleotides, the CDR3 is TGCAGCGTTTTAGGACAGGGCCTGCCGAAGACTGAAGCTTTCTTT. Its protein is CSVLGQGLPKTEAFF.

Ten or more counts support this clonotype. This rearrangement joins TRBV27 to TRBJ2-1; 9 positions agree with TRBD2. Trimming at V came to 3 bases and at J to 6 bases, leaving 6 bases not matched to a gene. The CDR3 is 15 residues long. The germline CDR1 and CDR2 sequences are MNHEY and SMNVEV (reference sequence). The chain's CDR3 is CASSFQSGRSNEQFF. The CDR3 nucleotides read TGTGCCAGCAGTTTTCAAAGCGGGAGGAGCAATGAGCAGTTCTTC.

This clonotype was counted many times. The chain couples TRBV12-3 or TRBV12-4 to TRBJ1-3, with 9 bases aligning to TRBD1. The CDR3 runs 16 residues. V was pared by 5 bases and J by 0 bases, with 5 bases of the junction left unmatched. The CDR3 sequence: CASSAQGANSGNTIYF. CDR3 DNA sequence: TGTGCCAGCAGTGCACAGGGGGCTAACTCTGGAAACACCATATATTTT.